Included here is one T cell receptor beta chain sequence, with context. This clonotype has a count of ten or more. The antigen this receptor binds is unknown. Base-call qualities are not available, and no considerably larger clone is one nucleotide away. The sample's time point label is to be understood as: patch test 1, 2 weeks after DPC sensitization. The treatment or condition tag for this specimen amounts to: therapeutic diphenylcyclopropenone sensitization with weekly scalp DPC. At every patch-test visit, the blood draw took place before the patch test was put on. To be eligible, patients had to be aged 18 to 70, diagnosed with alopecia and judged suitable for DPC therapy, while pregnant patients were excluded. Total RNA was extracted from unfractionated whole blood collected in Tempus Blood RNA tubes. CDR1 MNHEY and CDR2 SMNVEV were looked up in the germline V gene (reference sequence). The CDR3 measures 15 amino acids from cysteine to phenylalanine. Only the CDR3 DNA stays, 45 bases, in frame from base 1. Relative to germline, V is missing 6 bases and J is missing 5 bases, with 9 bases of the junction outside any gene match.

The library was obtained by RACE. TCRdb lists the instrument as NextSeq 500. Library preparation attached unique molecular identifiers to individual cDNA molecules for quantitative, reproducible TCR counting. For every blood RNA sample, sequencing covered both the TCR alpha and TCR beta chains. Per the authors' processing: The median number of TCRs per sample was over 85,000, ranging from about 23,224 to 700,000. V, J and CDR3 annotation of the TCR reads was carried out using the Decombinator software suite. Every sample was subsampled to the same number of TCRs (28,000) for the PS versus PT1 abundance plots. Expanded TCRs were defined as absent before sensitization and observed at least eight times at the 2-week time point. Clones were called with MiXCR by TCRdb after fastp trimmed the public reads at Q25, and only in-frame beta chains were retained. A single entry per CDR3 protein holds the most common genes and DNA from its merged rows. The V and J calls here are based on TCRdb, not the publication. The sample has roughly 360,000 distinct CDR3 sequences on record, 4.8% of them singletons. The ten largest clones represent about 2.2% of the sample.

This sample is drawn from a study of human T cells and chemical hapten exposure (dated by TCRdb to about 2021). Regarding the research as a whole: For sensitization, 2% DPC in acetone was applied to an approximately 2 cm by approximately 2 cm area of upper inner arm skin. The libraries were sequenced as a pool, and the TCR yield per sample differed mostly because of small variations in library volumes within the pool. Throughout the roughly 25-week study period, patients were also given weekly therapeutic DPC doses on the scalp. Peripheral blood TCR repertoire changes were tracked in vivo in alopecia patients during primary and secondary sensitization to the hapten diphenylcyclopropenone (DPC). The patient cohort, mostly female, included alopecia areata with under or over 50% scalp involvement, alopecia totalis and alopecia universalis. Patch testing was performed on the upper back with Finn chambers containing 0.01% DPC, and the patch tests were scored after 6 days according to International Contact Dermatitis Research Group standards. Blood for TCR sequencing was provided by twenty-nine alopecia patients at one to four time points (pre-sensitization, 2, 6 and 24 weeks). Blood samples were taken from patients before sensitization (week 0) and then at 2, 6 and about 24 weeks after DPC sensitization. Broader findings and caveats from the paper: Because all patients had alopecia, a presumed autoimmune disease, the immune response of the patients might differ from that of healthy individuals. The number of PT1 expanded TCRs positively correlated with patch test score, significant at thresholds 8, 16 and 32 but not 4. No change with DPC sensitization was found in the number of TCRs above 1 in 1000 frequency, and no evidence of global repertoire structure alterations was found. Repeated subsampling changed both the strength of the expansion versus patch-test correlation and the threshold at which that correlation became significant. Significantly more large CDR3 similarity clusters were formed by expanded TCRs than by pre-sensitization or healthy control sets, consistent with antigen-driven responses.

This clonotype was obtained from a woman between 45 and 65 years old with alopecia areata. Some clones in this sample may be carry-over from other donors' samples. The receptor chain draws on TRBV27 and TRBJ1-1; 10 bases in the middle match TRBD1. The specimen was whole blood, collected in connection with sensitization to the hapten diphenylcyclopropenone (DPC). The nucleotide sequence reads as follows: TGTGCCAGCAGACAAACCGGGACAGGGGTGACTGAAGCTTTCTTT. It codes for CASRQTGTGVTEAFF.